This T cell receptor (beta chain) was found in a study of OX40 agonist ivuxolimab in advanced cancers. The assay was immunoSEQ multiplex PCR, and TCRdb's table has in-frame clones only and misses some. The table lists 46,000 or so clones, roughly three quarters of them singletons. This CDR3 contains 17 residues. CDR1 and CDR2 (germline): SGHTA, FQGTGA. The junction had 7 bases not matched to a gene; V was cut back by 1 base and J by 5 bases. Sequenced material: CD4+ or CD8+ T cells sorted from blood, taken in a trial of the OX40 agonist ivuxolimab. The rearrangement uses TRBV7-3 and TRBJ2-2, with 10 bases identical to TRBD2. The TCR sequence derives from an adult with an advanced solid tumor such as melanoma, head and neck, liver or kidney cancer. Written as DNA, the CDR3 is TGTGCCAGCAGCTTAAGGGCTAGCGGGAGTTGGACCGGGGAGCTGTTTTTT. This sequence encodes CASSLRASGSWTGELFF.